The 8 T cell receptor beta chains below were found in one sample sequenced in a study of cytomegalovirus exposure and HLA in healthy donors. In the PCR, 60 Vbeta and 13 Jbeta primers were used. Assay used: immunoSEQ multiplex PCR; TCRdb lists only in-frame clones, some missing. The sample lists around 140,000 clones, about four fifths occurring once. Sequencing was done on a sample of PBMCs. The source of these receptors is a man aged 35 to 55 in good health and CMV-seronegative.

The chain is built from TRBV5-1 and TRBJ2-2, with 7 bases matching TRBD1. The V segment lost 1 base and the J segment 5 bases; nucleotides outside the gene matches: 5. This CDR3 spans 15 amino acids. Germline V gene sequence: CDR1 SGHRS, CDR2 YFSETQ. In DNA form, the CDR3 reads TGCGCCAGCAGCTTGACAGGGGCTAGTACCGGGGAGCTGTTTTTT. It specifies CASSLTGASTGELFF. The full variable domain, with the rest looked up from reference TRBV5-1 and TRBJ2-2, is KAGVTQTPRYLIKTRGQQVTLSCSPISGHRSVSWYQQTPGQGLQFLFEYFSETQRNKGNFPGRFSGRQFSNSRSEMNVSTLELGDSALYLCASSLTGASTGELFFGEGSRLTVL.

The chain is built from TRBV5-1 and TRBJ2-4, with TRBD1 matching over 7 bases. The CDR3 runs 15 residues. Per the germline V gene, CDR1 is SGHRS and CDR2 is YFSETQ. Trimming at V came to 0 bases and at J to 6 bases, leaving 6 bases not matched to a gene. The CDR3 DNA reads as TGCGCCAGCAGCTTGGGGACAGGCCACCTAAACATTCAGTACTTC. Translation gives CASSLGTGHLNIQYF.

This chain links TRBV7-9 with TRBJ1-1; TRBD1 agrees at 10 bases. Germline-derived CDR1 and CDR2 are SEHNR and FQNEAQ (reference sequence). J lost 1 base, V lost 8 bases, and 7 bases had no gene match. The CDR3 is made up of 15 amino acids. The CDR3 coding sequence is TGTGCCAGCCGAACTCGGACAGGGGGGAACACTGAAGCTTTCTTT. This gives the protein CASRTRTGGNTEAFF.

The chain combines TRBV28 with TRBJ1-4; perhaps TRBD1 as D (6 bases). This CDR3 has 16 residues. V gave up 1 base and J gave up 7 bases, with 16 bases separating them. CDR1 is MDHEN and CDR2 is SYDVKM in the germline V gene. The CDR3 nucleotides are TGTGCCAGCAGTTTATTTCGGGCAGGGGTTAGTGAAAAACTGTTTTTT. Protein: CASSLFRAGVSEKLFF. The variable domain in full, with the rest retrieved from reference TRBV28 and TRBJ1-4, is DVKVTQSSRYLVKRTGEKVFLECVQDMDHENMFWYRQDPGLGLRLIYFSYDVKMKEKGDIPEGYSVSREKKERFSLILESASTNQTSMYLCASSLFRAGVSEKLFFGSGTQLSVL.

This clone was recorded a few times. The rearrangement joins TRBV4-3 to TRBJ1-2, with unresolved D. The ends were cut back, 0 bases at V and 0 bases at J, with 8 bases in the middle. The CDR3 has 15 amino acids. The germline gives CDR1 LGHNA, CDR2 YSLEER. CDR3: CASSQEYTTNYGYTF. The CDR3 bases are TGCGCCAGCAGCCAAGAATACACAACTAACTATGGCTACACCTTC.

The genes are TRBV7-9 and TRBJ1-2; 8 positions agree with TRBD1. Germline V lookup: CDR1 SEHNR, CDR2 FQNEAQ (reference sequence). V shed 6 bases, J shed 5 bases, and the junction held 14 bases outside the gene matches. The CDR3 loop spans 16 amino acids. CDR3 residues: CASSPTSGQGGYGYTF. The CDR3 DNA sequence: TGTGCCAGCAGTCCGACCTCAGGACAGGGAGGGTATGGCTACACCTTC.

The rearrangement joins TRBV14 to TRBJ1-2; D is ambiguous. The V end lost 11 bases, the J end lost 6 bases, and 31 bases lay between the germline ends. CDR1 is SGHDN, CDR2 FVKESK, per germline. There are 17 residues in the CDR3. CDR3 coding DNA: TGTGCCTGTTCCCCCCAACACCGTTCCCGAATCGAACATGGCTACACCTTC. Encoded protein: CACSPQHRSRIEHGYTF. Full variable domain (missing parts from reference TRBV14 and TRBJ1-2): EAGVTQFPSHSVIEKGQTVTLRCDPISGHDNLYWYRRVMGKEIKFLLHFVKESKQDESGMPNNRFLAERTGGTYSTLKVQPAELEDSGVYFCACSPQHRSRIEHGYTFGSGTRLTVV.

The rearrangement joins TRBV27 to TRBJ2-7; 8 bases align to TRBD1. The CDR3 totals 15 residues. Germline V CDR1 and CDR2: MNHEY, SMNVEV (reference sequence). V trimming: 1 base; J trimming: 0 bases; junction bases outside the gene matches: 2. CDR3 amino acids: CASSLLGQASYEQYF. CDR3 sequence (DNA): TGTGCCAGCAGTTTATTGGGACAGGCCTCCTACGAGCAGTACTTC.